This T cell receptor beta chain was sequenced in a study of control samples from healthy donors and cancer patients. Only in-frame clones appear in the TCRdb table, and some are missing; sequencing was by immunoSEQ multiplex PCR. The table records some 87,000 clones, 91% of them present only once. CDR3 length: 15 residues. Germline V gene data show CDR1 as SGDLS and CDR2 as YYNGEE. V shed 2 bases, J shed 7 bases, and the junction held 7 bases outside the gene matches. The specimen sequenced was blood. The receptor was derived from a man younger than 45 in good health. This rearrangement joins TRBV9 to TRBJ2-1, with 9 nucleotides matching TRBD1. CDR3 residues: CASSVEGQGGNEQFF. The DNA for the CDR3 is TGTGCCAGCAGCGTGGAGGGACAGGGTGGGAATGAGCAGTTCTTC. The full variable domain, completed using reference TRBV9 and TRBJ2-1, is DSGVTQTPKHLITATGQRVTLRCSPRSGDLSVYWYQQSLDQGLQFLIQYYNGEERAKGNILERFSAQQFPDLHSELNLSSLELGDSALYFCASSVEGQGGNEQFFGPGTRLTVL.